These T cell receptor beta chains were read from a single sample in a study of cytomegalovirus exposure and HLA in healthy donors. TCRdb's copy holds only in-frame clones and misses some; the assay was immunoSEQ multiplex PCR. The table shows 150,000 to 200,000 clones, with roughly 80% occurring only once. The specimen sequenced was PBMCs. These receptors came from a man aged 50-60 years in good health and CMV-seropositive. The CDR3 runs from the conserved cysteine through the conserved F or W. The D gene is left open where the match is weak. Clone size, where shown, is once, few, many, or a class for clones that have expanded.

CDR3 DNA | CDR3 protein | J gene | D gene | V gene | clone size
TGTGCCAGCAGCCTTGAGCGGGGGAGCGGGGATACGCAGTATTTT | CASSLERGSGDTQYF | TRBJ2-3 | TRBD2 | TRBV4-2 | -
TGTGCCAGCAGTTACTTAATAGGGGGCACCGGGGAGCTGTTTTTT | CASSYLIGGTGELFF | TRBJ2-2 | - | TRBV6-5 | -
TGCGCCAGCAGCTTGGAAACAGGGTTTAATGAGCAGTTCTTC | CASSLETGFNEQFF | TRBJ2-1 | - | TRBV5-1 | once
TGTGCCAGCAGCTTAAAACGGGAGGAGACCCAGTACTTC | CASSLKREETQYF | TRBJ2-5 | - | TRBV7-9 | few
TGTGCCAGCAGCCCCGGACAGGGTCGCTACGAGCAGTACTTC | CASSPGQGRYEQYF | TRBJ2-7 | TRBD1 | TRBV11-2 | -
TGTGCCAGCAGCCAGTCTGGGGGCGGCACAGATACGCAGTATTTT | CASSQSGGGTDTQYF | TRBJ2-3 | - | TRBV7-9 | -
TGTGCCAGCAGCTTCGGGCAAGAGACCCAGTACTTC | CASSFGQETQYF | TRBJ2-5 | - | TRBV7-6 | -
TGTGCCAGCAAAGAAACTAGCGGACTTCGAACCTTAGAGACCCAGTACTTC | CASKETSGLRTLETQYF | TRBJ2-5 | TRBD2 | TRBV2 | -
TGTGCCAGCAGTTTACGGGGGGCGGCAGATACGCAGTATTTT | CASSLRGAADTQYF | TRBJ2-3 | - | TRBV28 | -
TGTGCCAGCAGCTTACAGGGGTTCGGGGAGCAGTTCTTC | CASSLQGFGEQFF | TRBJ2-1 | - | TRBV7-8 | once
TGTGCCAGCAGGCCCGCAGCGGGAGTGGTCGAGCAGTACTTC | CASRPAAGVVEQYF | TRBJ2-7 | TRBD2 | TRBV27 | few
TGTGCCATCAGCCTGACCACTAACAGGGATAACTATGGCTACACCTTC | CAISLTTNRDNYGYTF | TRBJ1-2 | - | TRBV10-3 | -
TGTGCCAGCAGCGCCCGGGACAGGGGGTCCTACAATGAGCAGTTCTTC | CASSARDRGSYNEQFF | TRBJ2-1 | - | TRBV21-1 | -
TGTGCCATCAGAGACGACAGGGTTAACAATGAGCAGTTCTTC | CAIRDDRVNNEQFF | TRBJ2-1 | TRBD1 | TRBV10-3 | -
TGCAGTGCTCTTAATGAAAAACTGTTTTTT | CSALNEKLFF | TRBJ1-4 | - | TRBV20-1 | -
TGTGCCAGCAGGGGACTAGCGGGAGGGCCTAACACAGATACGCAGTATTTT | CASRGLAGGPNTDTQYF | TRBJ2-3 | TRBD2 | TRBV28 | -
TGTGCCAGCAGTCAGGGACAGGGAGGCAATCAGCCCCAGCATTTT | CASSQGQGGNQPQHF | TRBJ1-5 | TRBD1 | TRBV6-5 | -
TGCGCCAGCAGCGCCCGACAGGGACCATCCTACAATGAGCAGTTCTTC | CASSARQGPSYNEQFF | TRBJ2-1 | TRBD1 | TRBV4-1 | once
TGTGCCAGTATTAGGGAGGGACGCGCTTTCTTT | CASIREGRAFF | TRBJ1-1 | - | TRBV19 | few
TGTGCCAGCAGCTTAAGAAGGACAGGGGTGGGCTACACCTTC | CASSLRRTGVGYTF | TRBJ1-2 | TRBD1 | TRBV7-2 | -
TGCGCCAGCAGCCCGTCGGCGCAGGGCACTGAAGCTTTCTTT | CASSPSAQGTEAFF | TRBJ1-1 | - | TRBV4-1 | -
TGTGCCATCAGTGATATAACGGGGGAACAAGAGACCCAGTACTTC | CAISDITGEQETQYF | TRBJ2-5 | - | TRBV10-3 | -
TGTGCCAGCAGGGTCGAGGGGGCCCTCAGTCAGCCCCAGCATTTT | CASRVEGALSQPQHF | TRBJ1-5 | TRBD1 | TRBV6-1 | -
TGTGCCAGCAGTCCGACGACAGAATACAATCAGCCCCAGCATTTT | CASSPTTEYNQPQHF | TRBJ1-5 | - | TRBV6-5 | -
TGTGCCAGCAGTTTACCTGGGGAGGGAAGAAGCTTTTTT | CASSLPGEGRSFF | TRBJ1-1 | - | TRBV28 | once
TGTGCCAGCACAAGGGACAGGGGGGAAAAACTGTTTTTT | CASTRDRGEKLFF | TRBJ1-4 | TRBD1 | TRBV27 | -
TGTGCCGTAAATGAGGGTCGACAGAACACTGAAGCTTTCTTT | CAVNEGRQNTEAFF | TRBJ1-1 | - | TRBV30 | -
TGTGCCACCAGCAGAGTCCCTCCGGGAGGGCCGTCCTACGAGCAGTACTTC | CATSRVPPGGPSYEQYF | TRBJ2-7 | TRBD2 | TRBV15 | -
TGCAGCGTTGAGACTGGTGGGGCTGGTGGCTATGGCTACACCTTC | CSVETGGAGGYGYTF | TRBJ1-2 | - | TRBV29-1 | -
TGTGCCAGCAGTTTGGGGCAGGGGTCCGAGCAGTACTTC | CASSLGQGSEQYF | TRBJ2-7 | - | TRBV27 | -
TGTGCCAGCAGTAGCCGGGACAGGGGGGTCTACGAGCAGTACTTC | CASSSRDRGVYEQYF | TRBJ2-7 | TRBD1 | TRBV28 | -
TGTGCCAGCAGCCCCGCGGGCGGGAGCTCCTACAATGAGCAGTTCTTC | CASSPAGGSSYNEQFF | TRBJ2-1 | - | TRBV12-1 | -
TGTGCCAGCAGCTTAGTAGGAGCCGGGACAGGGGTTGGCTACACCTTC | CASSLVGAGTGVGYTF | TRBJ1-2 | TRBD1 | TRBV7-2 | -
TGTGCCACCAGCGAGAGGGCCACCGGGGAGCTGTTTTTT | CATSERATGELFF | TRBJ2-2 | - | TRBV15 | -
TGTGCCAGCAGTTTGGCCAGGGTGGGGGATACGCAGTATTTT | CASSLARVGDTQYF | TRBJ2-3 | - | TRBV27 | -
TGTGCCAGCAGTCCGAACAGGGGGCAGTTTTCTTTCTTT | CASSPNRGQFSFF | TRBJ1-1 | TRBD1 | TRBV28 | -
TGTGCCAGCAGCTTAGATCAACGTACTTGGAGCTATGGCTACACCTTC | CASSLDQRTWSYGYTF | TRBJ1-2 | - | TRBV11-2 | few
TGCGCCAGCAGAAAACTAGCGGGGCTCTCCTACGAGCAGTACTTC | CASRKLAGLSYEQYF | TRBJ2-7 | TRBD2 | TRBV4-1 | few
TGTGCCAGCAGCTCCAGACTAGCGGGATCGTTTGAGCAGTTCTTC | CASSSRLAGSFEQFF | TRBJ2-1 | TRBD2 | TRBV4-2 | once
TGTGCCAGCAGCTTAGGGGCCATCATCGACGAGCAGTACTTC | CASSLGAIIDEQYF | TRBJ2-7 | - | TRBV7-9 | -
TGTGCCAGCAGTCCCGGGACACCAAATTCACCCCTCCACTTT | CASSPGTPNSPLHF | TRBJ1-6 | - | TRBV14 | -